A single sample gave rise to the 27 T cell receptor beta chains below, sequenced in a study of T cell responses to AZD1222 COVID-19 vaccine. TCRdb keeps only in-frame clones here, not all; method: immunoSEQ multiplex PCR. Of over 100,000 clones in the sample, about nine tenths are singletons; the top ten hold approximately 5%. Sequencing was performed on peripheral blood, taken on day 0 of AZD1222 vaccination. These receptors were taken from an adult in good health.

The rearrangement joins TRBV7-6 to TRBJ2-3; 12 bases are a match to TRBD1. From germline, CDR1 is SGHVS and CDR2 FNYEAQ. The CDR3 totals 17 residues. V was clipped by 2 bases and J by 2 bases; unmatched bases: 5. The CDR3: CASSLRDRGRVTDTQYF. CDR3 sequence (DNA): TGTGCCAGCAGCTTAAGGGACAGGGGGCGGGTCACAGATACGCAGTATTTT. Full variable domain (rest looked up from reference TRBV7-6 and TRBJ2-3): GAGVSQSPRYKVTKRGQDVALRCDPISGHVSLYWYRQALGQGPEFLTYFNYEAQQDKSGLPNDRFSAERPEGSISTLTIQRTEQRDSAMYRCASSLRDRGRVTDTQYFGPGTRLTVL.

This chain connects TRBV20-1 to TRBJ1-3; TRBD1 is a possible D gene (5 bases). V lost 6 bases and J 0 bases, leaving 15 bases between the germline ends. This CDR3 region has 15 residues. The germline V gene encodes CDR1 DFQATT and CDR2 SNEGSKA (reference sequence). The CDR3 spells CSASEGSSSGNTIYF. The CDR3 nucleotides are TGCAGTGCGAGTGAGGGGTCGAGCTCTGGAAACACCATATATTTT.

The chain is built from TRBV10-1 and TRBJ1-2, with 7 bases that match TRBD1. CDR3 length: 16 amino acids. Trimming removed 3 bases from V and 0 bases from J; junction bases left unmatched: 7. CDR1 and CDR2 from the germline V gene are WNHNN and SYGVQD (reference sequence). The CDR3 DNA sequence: TGCGCCAGCAGTGAAATTCAGCAGGGGGCTAACTATGGCTACACCTTC. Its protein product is CASSEIQQGANYGYTF.

The CDR3 loop reads CAWSTGDTDTQYF. The CDR3 bases are TGTGCCTGGAGCACTGGTGACACAGATACGCAGTATTTT. V gene TRBV30 combines with J gene TRBJ2-3; D is unclear. Germline loops: CDR1 GTSNPN, CDR2 SVGIG (reference sequence). The CDR3 spans 13 residues. Trimming took off 3 bases at V and 2 bases at J, with 9 bases between the two ends.

This CDR3 reads CATSDSTGTGSTNEKLFF. Here the CDR3 DNA reads TGTGCCACCAGTGATTCTACCGGGACAGGGTCCACTAATGAAAAACTGTTTTTT. J is TRBJ1-4 and V is TRBV24-1; TRBD1 agrees at 9 bases. Unmatched junction bases numbered 8, after V lost 2 bases and J lost 2 bases. The CDR3 is 18 amino acids. Germline-derived CDR1 and CDR2 are KGHDR and SFDVKD.

This CDR3 is CSVIQQGSYGYTF. CDR3 coding DNA: TGCAGCGTTATTCAACAGGGATCCTATGGCTACACCTTC. The J gene is TRBJ1-2, the V gene TRBV29-1; D might be TRBD1 (6 bases). V lost 5 bases and J 4 bases, leaving 14 bases between the germline ends. Germline V lookup: CDR1 SQVTM, CDR2 ANQGSEA. The CDR3 extends over 13 amino acids.

CDR3 protein: CASSFNRGYEQYF. The CDR3, as DNA: TGTGCCAGCAGTTTTAACAGGGGCTACGAGCAGTACTTC. The chain employs TRBV28 and TRBJ2-7; 7 nucleotides agree with TRBD1. The V and J ends lost 3 bases and 3 bases, in that order; junction bases with no gene match: 2. The CDR3 contains 13 residues. Germline V gives CDR1 MDHEN, CDR2 SYDVKM.

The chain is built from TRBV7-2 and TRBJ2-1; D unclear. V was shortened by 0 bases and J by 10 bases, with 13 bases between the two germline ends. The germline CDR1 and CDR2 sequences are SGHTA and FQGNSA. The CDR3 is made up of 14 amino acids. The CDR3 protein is CASSLASPKREQFF. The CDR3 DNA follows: TGTGCCAGCAGCTTAGCGAGCCCGAAACGGGAGCAGTTCTTC. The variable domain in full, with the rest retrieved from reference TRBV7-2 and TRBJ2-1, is GAGVSQSPSNKVTEKGKDVELRCDPISGHTALYWYRQSLGQGLEFLIYFQGNSAPDKSGLPSDRFSAERTGGSVSTLTIQRTQQEDSAVYLCASSLASPKREQFFGPGTRLTVL.

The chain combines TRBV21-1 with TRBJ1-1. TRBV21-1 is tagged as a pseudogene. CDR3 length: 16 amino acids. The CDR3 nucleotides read TGTGCCAGCAGCAAAGCAGGGAGGGTTGAAGACACTGAAGCTTTCTTT. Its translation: CASSKAGRVEDTEAFF.

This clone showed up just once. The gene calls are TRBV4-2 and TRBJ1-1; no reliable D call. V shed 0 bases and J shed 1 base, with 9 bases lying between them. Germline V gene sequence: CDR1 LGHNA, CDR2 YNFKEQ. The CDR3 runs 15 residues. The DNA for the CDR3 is TGTGCCAGCAGCCAAGATGTCCGAGAGAACACTGAAGCTTTCTTT. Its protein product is CASSQDVRENTEAFF.

This chain's CDR3 is CASSPGGGGVNQPQHF. In nucleotides, the CDR3 is TGTGCCAGCTCACCCGGAGGAGGGGGCGTTAATCAGCCCCAGCATTTT. The gene calls are TRBV18 and TRBJ1-5; the match to TRBD1 covers 7 bases. The CDR3 spans 16 residues. The V gene's germline CDR1 is KGHSH and CDR2 LQKENI. V shed 3 bases, J shed 4 bases, and the junction held 9 bases outside the gene matches. Complete variable domain (other parts from reference TRBV18 and TRBJ1-5): NAGVMQNPRHLVRRRGQEARLRCSPMKGHSHVYWYRQLPEEGLKFMVYLQKENIIDESGMPKERFSAEFPKEGPSILRIQQVVRGDSAAYFCASSPGGGGVNQPQHFGDGTRLSIL.

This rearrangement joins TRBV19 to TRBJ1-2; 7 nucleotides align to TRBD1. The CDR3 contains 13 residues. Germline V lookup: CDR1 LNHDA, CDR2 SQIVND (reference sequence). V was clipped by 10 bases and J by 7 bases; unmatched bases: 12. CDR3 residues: CATRDSEWGGYTF. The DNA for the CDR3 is TGTGCCACCAGGGACAGCGAGTGGGGTGGCTACACCTTC.

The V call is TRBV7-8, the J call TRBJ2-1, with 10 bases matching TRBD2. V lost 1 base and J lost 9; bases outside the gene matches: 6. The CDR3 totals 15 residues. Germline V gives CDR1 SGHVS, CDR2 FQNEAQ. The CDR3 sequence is CASSLESGGAPEQFF. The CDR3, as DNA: TGTGCCAGCAGCTTAGAAAGCGGGGGGGCCCCTGAGCAGTTCTTC.

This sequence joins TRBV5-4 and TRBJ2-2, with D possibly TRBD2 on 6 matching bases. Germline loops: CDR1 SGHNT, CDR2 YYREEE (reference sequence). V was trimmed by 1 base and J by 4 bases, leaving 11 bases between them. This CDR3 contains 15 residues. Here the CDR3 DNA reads TGTGCCAGCAGCTTGTTCGGGGGTATCACCGGGGAGCTGTTTTTT. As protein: CASSLFGGITGELFF.

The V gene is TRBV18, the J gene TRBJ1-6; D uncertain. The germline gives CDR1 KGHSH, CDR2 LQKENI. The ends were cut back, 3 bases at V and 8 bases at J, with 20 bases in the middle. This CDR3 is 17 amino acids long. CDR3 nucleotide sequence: TGTGCCAGCTCACCCTATAGGACTATCGGGAGAGATTCACCCCTCCACTTT. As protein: CASSPYRTIGRDSPLHF.

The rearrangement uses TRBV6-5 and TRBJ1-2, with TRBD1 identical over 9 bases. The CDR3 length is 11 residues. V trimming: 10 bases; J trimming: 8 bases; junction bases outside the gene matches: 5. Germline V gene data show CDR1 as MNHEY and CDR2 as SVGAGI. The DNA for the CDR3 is TGTGCCATCGGACAGGGGCGCGGCTACACCTTC. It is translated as CAIGQGRGYTF.

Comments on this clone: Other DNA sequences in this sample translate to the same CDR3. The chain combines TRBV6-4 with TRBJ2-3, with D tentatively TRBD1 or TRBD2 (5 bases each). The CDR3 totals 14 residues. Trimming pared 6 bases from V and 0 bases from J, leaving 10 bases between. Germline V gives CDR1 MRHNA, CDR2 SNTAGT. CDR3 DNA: TGTGCCAGCAGCCCGGGACCAAGCACAGATACGCAGTATTTT. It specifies CASSPGPSTDTQYF.

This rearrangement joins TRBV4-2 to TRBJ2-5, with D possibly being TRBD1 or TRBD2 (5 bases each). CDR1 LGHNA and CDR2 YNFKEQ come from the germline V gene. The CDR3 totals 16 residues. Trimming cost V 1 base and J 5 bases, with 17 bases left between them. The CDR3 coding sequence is TGTGCCAGCAGCCAAGCTACCGGGACCGGAGAGGAGACCCAGTACTTC. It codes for CASSQATGTGEETQYF.

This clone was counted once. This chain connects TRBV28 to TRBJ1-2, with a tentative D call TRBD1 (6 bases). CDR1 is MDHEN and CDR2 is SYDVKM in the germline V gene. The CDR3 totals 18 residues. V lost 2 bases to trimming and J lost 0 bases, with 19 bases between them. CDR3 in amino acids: CASSLPYVTGTANYGYTF. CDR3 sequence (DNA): TGTGCCAGCAGTTTACCATACGTGACAGGCACTGCTAACTATGGCTACACCTTC.

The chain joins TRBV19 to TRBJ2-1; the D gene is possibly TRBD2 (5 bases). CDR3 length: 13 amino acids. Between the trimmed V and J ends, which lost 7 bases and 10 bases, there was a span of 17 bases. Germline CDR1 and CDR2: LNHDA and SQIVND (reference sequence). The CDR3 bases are TGTGCCAGTACCACGCGTCGGACGGGGGAGCAGTTCTTC. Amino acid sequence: CASTTRRTGEQFF.

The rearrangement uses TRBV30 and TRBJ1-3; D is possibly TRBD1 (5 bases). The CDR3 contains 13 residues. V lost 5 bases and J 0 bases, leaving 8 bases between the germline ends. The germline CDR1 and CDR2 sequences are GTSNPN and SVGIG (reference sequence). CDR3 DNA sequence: TGTGCCTGGTATAGGGGCTCTGGAAACACCATATATTTT. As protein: CAWYRGSGNTIYF.

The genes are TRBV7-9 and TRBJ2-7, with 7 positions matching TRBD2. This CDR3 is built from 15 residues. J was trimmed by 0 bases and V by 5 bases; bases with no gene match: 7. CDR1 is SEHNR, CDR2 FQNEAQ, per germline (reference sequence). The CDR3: CASSGLAENSYEQYF. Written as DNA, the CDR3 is TGTGCCAGCAGCGGCCTAGCGGAGAACTCCTACGAGCAGTACTTC.

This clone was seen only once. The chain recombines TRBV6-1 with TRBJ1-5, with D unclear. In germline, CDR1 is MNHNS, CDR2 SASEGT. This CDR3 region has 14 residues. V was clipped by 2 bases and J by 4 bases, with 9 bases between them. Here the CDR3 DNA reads TGTGCCAGCAGTGAAAGGGTAGAGAATCAGCCCCAGCATTTT. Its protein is CASSERVENQPQHF.

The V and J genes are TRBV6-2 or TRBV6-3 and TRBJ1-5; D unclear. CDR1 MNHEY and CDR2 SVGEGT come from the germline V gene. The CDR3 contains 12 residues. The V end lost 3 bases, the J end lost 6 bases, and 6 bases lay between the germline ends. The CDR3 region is CASSYRLQPQHF. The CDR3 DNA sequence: TGTGCCAGCAGTTATAGGCTTCAGCCCCAGCATTTT.

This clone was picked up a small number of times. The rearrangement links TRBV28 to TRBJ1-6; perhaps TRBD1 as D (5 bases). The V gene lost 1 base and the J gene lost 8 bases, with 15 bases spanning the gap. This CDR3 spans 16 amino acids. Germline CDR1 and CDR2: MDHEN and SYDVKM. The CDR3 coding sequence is TGTGCCAGCAGTTTATTAAGGGGCCGGAACGATTCACCCCTCCACTTT. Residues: CASSLLRGRNDSPLHF.

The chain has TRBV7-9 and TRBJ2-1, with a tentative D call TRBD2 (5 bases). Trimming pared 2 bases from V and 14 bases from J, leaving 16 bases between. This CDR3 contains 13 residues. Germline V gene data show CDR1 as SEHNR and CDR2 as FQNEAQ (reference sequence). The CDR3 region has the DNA TGTGCCAGCAGCTTAAGTCTCACGGGGTGGAAGTTCTTC. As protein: CASSLSLTGWKFF.

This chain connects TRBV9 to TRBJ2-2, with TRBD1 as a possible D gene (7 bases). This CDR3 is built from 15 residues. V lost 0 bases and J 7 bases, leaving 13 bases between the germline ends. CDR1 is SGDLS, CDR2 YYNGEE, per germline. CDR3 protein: CASSVGQGLGGELFF. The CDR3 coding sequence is TGTGCCAGCAGCGTAGGACAGGGACTCGGCGGGGAGCTGTTTTTT.